The next 19 T cell receptor beta chains were all read from a single sample in a study of B cell selection in AIRE deficiency. Clones were sequenced by immunoSEQ multiplex PCR, and TCRdb holds only the in-frame ones, with some missing. The table includes around 23,000 clones, roughly 96% detected once. Sorting defined conventional CD4 T cells as CD4+CD127+. Sequencing used CD4+CD127+ conventional T cells sorted from PBMCs. The receptors come from a human donor in good health.

The chain links TRBV29-1 to TRBJ1-1, with 7 bases aligning to TRBD1. The germline V gene has CDR1 SQVTM and CDR2 ANQGSEA. With V trimmed by 5 bases and J by 11 bases, 14 bases remained unmatched. The CDR3 loop spans 13 amino acids. CDR3: CSVQHTGDLGAFF. CDR3 DNA sequence: TGCAGCGTTCAGCACACAGGGGACCTGGGGGCTTTCTTT.

The chain has TRBV4-1 and TRBJ1-4, with 11 bases lining up with TRBD1. V trimming: 5 bases; J trimming: 4 bases; junction bases outside the gene matches: 15. The CDR3 extends over 19 amino acids. Germline CDR1 is MGHRA and CDR2 is YSYEKL. DNA for the CDR3: TGCGCCAGCAGCGCGCGGGGATCGGACAGGGGGCGCGTTAATGAAAAACTGTTTTTT. The encoded protein is CASSARGSDRGRVNEKLFF.

The chain is built from TRBV18 and TRBJ1-6; D is possibly TRBD1 (5 bases). The CDR3 length is 15 residues. Deletions cut 2 bases from V and 8 bases from J, with 13 bases between. The germline CDR1 and CDR2 sequences are KGHSH and LQKENI. The CDR3 region is CASSPLGVGDSPLHF. CDR3 DNA: TGTGCCAGCTCACCATTGGGAGTAGGGGATTCACCCCTCCACTTT.

In this sample, this clone turned up once. The rearrangement joins TRBV10-3 to TRBJ2-1, with 7 nucleotides matching TRBD2. The CDR3 is made up of 14 amino acids. The V gene end was trimmed by 2 bases and the J gene end by 7 bases; junction bases not matched to a gene: 5. Germline CDR1 reads ENHRY; CDR2 reads SYGVKD. The CDR3 region is CAISEGGRKNEQFF. CDR3 bases: TGTGCCATCAGTGAGGGCGGGAGAAAGAATGAGCAGTTCTTC.

CDR3 DNA sequence: TGTGCCAGCAGTGTTAGAGAGAACAATGAGCAGTTCTTC. Protein: CASSVRENNEQFF. The rearrangement uses TRBV2 and TRBJ2-1; no firm D call. CDR1 and CDR2 (germline): SNHLY, FYNNEI. V lost 4 bases to trimming and J lost 5 bases, with 9 bases between them. This CDR3 has 13 amino acids.

The chain combines TRBV6-5 with TRBJ2-1, with TRBD2 matching 13 bases. V lost 4 bases, J lost 7 bases, and 4 bases stayed unmatched. CDR1 is MNHEY and CDR2 is SVGAGI in the germline V gene. The CDR3 is 15 residues long. The CDR3 loop reads CASSSLGLAGNEQFF. Here the CDR3 DNA reads TGTGCCAGCAGTTCTCTGGGACTAGCGGGGAATGAGCAGTTCTTC.

J is TRBJ1-5 and V is TRBV7-6; 7 positions match TRBD1. CDR1 is SGHVS and CDR2 is FNYEAQ in the germline V gene. After removal of 5 bases from V and 9 bases from J, the junction contained 10 bases not matched to a gene. The CDR3 loop spans 14 amino acids. The CDR3 here is CASSQDRLSGPQHF. CDR3 nucleotide sequence: TGTGCCAGCAGCCAGGACAGGCTCTCTGGGCCCCAGCATTTT.

The chain's CDR3 is CASSATSGQANTEAFF. DNA of the CDR3: TGCGCCAGCAGCGCGACCTCGGGACAGGCGAACACTGAAGCTTTCTTT. The chain employs TRBV5-1 and TRBJ1-1; 8 positions match TRBD1. V trimming: 4 bases; J trimming: 1 base; junction bases outside the gene matches: 9. The V gene's germline CDR1 is SGHRS and CDR2 YFSETQ. The CDR3 has 16 amino acids.

V and J are TRBV7-2 and TRBJ1-2, with D perhaps TRBD1 (5 bases). CDR1 is SGHTA, CDR2 FQGNSA, per germline. The ends were cut back, 0 bases at V and 7 bases at J, with 15 bases in the middle. The CDR3 has 15 residues. CDR3 nucleotide sequence: TGTGCCAGCAGCTTAGCCGGCAGGGATTCTAGTGGCTACACCTTC. Protein: CASSLAGRDSSGYTF. Looking up the rest from reference TRBV7-2 and TRBJ1-2 gives the full variable domain: GAGVSQSPSNKVTEKGKDVELRCDPISGHTALYWYRQSLGQGLEFLIYFQGNSAPDKSGLPSDRFSAERTGGSVSTLTIQRTQQEDSAVYLCASSLAGRDSSGYTFGSGTRLTVV.

This chain connects TRBV11-2 to TRBJ2-5, with D possibly being TRBD1 (5 bases). This CDR3 spans 13 amino acids. Germline V lookup: CDR1 SGHAT, CDR2 FQNNGV. V lost 1 base, J lost 4 bases, and 7 bases lay in between. As DNA, the CDR3 is TGTGCCAGCAGCTTAGCAGGGCGAGAGACCCAGTACTTC. This sequence encodes CASSLAGRETQYF.

CDR3 bases: TGTGCCAGCAGCTTACGAGCGGGAACCGGGGAGCTGTTTTTT. It codes for CASSLRAGTGELFF. The rearrangement links TRBV11-2 to TRBJ2-2; 7 nucleotides match TRBD2. The CDR3 loop spans 14 amino acids. The germline gives CDR1 SGHAT, CDR2 FQNNGV. The V and J ends lost 2 bases and 5 bases, in that order; junction bases with no gene match: 2.

The J gene is TRBJ2-3, the V gene TRBV4-1, with 8 bases fitting TRBD1. The CDR3 loop spans 11 amino acids. Per germline, CDR1 MGHRA and CDR2 YSYEKL. V shed 5 bases, J shed 8 bases, and the junction held 0 bases outside the gene matches. CDR3 DNA: TGCGCCAGCAGCGGACAGGGTACGCAGTATTTT. This codes for CASSGQGTQYF.

As regards this clone: The same CDR3 is also encoded by other DNA sequences in this sample. The chain employs TRBV5-1 and TRBJ1-4; the D is unclear. The CDR3 consists of 15 residues. Trimming took 2 bases from V and 1 from J, leaving 9 bases between them. Germline CDR1 is SGHRS and CDR2 is YFSETQ. The CDR3: CASSLVGRTNEKLFF. The CDR3 DNA sequence: TGCGCCAGCAGCTTAGTGGGGAGAACTAATGAAAAACTGTTTTTT.

The rearrangement links TRBV18 to TRBJ2-1, with D possibly being TRBD1 (5 bases). The CDR3 consists of 12 residues. V lost 6 bases and J lost 12, with 15 bases in between. Germline CDR1 reads KGHSH; CDR2 reads LQKENI. CDR3 DNA sequence: TGTGCCAGCTCTCAGGACACAGGCGGGCAGTTCTTC. Protein: CASSQDTGGQFF. Combining the CDR3 with reference TRBV18 and TRBJ2-1 gives the whole variable domain NAGVMQNPRHLVRRRGQEARLRCSPMKGHSHVYWYRQLPEEGLKFMVYLQKENIIDESGMPKERFSAEFPKEGPSILRIQQVVRGDSAAYFCASSQDTGGQFFGPGTRLTVL.

The chain combines TRBV6-1 with TRBJ1-5; D might be TRBD1 (5 bases). The CDR3 sequence is 15 residues long. Germline V gives CDR1 MNHNS, CDR2 SASEGT. Trimming took off 4 bases at V and 7 bases at J, with 17 bases between the two ends. The CDR3 coding sequence is TGTGCCAGCAGTGTCTTGGTAGGGGTTTACCAGCCCCAGCATTTT. This translates into CASSVLVGVYQPQHF.

The chain employs TRBV2 and TRBJ1-4; D is ambiguous. The CDR3 has 13 amino acids. The V end was cut by 0 bases, the J end by 12 bases, with 11 bases between. In germline, CDR1 is SNHLY, CDR2 FYNNEI. CDR3 region: CASSEALILELFF. The CDR3 DNA reads as TGTGCCAGCAGTGAAGCGCTCATATTGGAACTGTTTTTT.

CDR3 sequence reads: CASIAGAWNYGYTF. CDR3 DNA sequence: TGTGCCAGCATAGCGGGGGCGTGGAACTATGGCTACACCTTC. The chain combines TRBV2 with TRBJ1-2; D may be TRBD1 (6 bases). V lost 7 bases, J lost 2 bases, and 14 bases lay in between. This CDR3 spans 14 amino acids. From germline, CDR1 is SNHLY and CDR2 FYNNEI.

The chain couples TRBV10-2 to TRBJ2-1; the D gene is possibly TRBD2 (7 bases). Germline CDR1 and CDR2: WSHSY and SAAADI. The V end lost 7 bases, the J end lost 1 base, and 17 bases lay between the germline ends. This CDR3 has 16 residues. CDR3 sequence (DNA): TGCGCCAGCATTAAAGGGGGGGGGCCTTCCTACAATGAGCAGTTCTTC. The encoded protein is CASIKGGGPSYNEQFF.

The V gene is TRBV11-2, the J gene TRBJ1-5; D unclear. Looked up from germline, CDR1 is SGHAT and CDR2 is FQNNGV. The CDR3 has 13 residues. The germline V and J ends were trimmed by 3 bases and 7 bases, with 10 bases remaining between them. This chain's CDR3 is CASSFGEEQPQHF. CDR3 DNA sequence: TGTGCCAGCAGCTTCGGGGAGGAGCAGCCCCAGCATTTT. Full variable domain (remainder filled in from reference TRBV11-2 and TRBJ1-5): EAGVAQSPRYKIIEKRQSVAFWCNPISGHATLYWYQQILGQGPKLLIQFQNNGVVDDSQLPKDRFSAERLKGVDSTLKIQPAKLEDSAVYLCASSFGEEQPQHFGDGTRLSIL.